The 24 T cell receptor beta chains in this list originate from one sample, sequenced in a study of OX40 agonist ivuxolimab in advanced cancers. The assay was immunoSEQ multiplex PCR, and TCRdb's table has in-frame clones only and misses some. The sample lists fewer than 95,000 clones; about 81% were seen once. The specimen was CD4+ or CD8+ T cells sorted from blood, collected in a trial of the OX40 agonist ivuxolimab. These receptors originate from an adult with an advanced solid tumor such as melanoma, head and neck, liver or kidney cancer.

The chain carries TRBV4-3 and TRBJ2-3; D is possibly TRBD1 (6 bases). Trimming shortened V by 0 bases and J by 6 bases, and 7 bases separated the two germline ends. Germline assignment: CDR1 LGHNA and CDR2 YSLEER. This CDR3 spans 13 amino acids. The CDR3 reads CASSQDGGDTQYF. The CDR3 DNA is TGCGCCAGCAGCCAAGATGGGGGCGATACGCAGTATTTT.

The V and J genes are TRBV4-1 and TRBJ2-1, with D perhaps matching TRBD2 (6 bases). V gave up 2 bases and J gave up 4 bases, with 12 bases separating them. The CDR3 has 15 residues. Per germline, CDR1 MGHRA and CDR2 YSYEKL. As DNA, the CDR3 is TGCGCCAGCAGCCAAAGGAGGGAATTGTACAATGAGCAGTTCTTC. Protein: CASSQRRELYNEQFF.

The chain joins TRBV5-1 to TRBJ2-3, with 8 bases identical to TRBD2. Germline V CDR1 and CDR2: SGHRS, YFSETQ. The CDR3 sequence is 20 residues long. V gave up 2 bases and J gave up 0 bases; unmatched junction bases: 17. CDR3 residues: CASSFGGPNLAGGSTDTQYF. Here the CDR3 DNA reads TGCGCCAGCAGCTTCGGGGGGCCAAATCTAGCGGGCGGAAGCACAGATACGCAGTATTTT.

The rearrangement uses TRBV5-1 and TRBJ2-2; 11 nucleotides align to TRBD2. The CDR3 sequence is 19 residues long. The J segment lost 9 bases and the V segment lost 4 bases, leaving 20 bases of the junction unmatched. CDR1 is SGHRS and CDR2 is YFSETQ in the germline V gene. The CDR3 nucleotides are TGCGCCAGCAGCCATACCGGGACTAGCGGAGCTGTCCCTCCCAGGGAGCTGTTTTTT. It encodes CASSHTGTSGAVPPRELFF. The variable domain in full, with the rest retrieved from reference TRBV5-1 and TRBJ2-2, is KAGVTQTPRYLIKTRGQQVTLSCSPISGHRSVSWYQQTPGQGLQFLFEYFSETQRNKGNFPGRFSGRQFSNSRSEMNVSTLELGDSALYLCASSHTGTSGAVPPRELFFGEGSRLTVL.

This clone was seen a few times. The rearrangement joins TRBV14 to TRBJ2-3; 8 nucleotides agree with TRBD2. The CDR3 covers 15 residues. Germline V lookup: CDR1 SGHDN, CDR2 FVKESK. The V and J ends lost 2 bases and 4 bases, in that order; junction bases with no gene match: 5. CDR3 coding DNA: TGTGCCAGCAGCCAAACCGGGGGGGCTGCAGATACGCAGTATTTT. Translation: CASSQTGGAADTQYF.

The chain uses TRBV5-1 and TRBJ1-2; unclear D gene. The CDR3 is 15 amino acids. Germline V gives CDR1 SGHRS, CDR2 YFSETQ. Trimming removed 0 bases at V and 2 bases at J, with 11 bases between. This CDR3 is CASSLELLGNYGYTF. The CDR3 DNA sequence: TGCGCCAGCAGCTTGGAGCTACTAGGGAACTATGGCTACACCTTC.

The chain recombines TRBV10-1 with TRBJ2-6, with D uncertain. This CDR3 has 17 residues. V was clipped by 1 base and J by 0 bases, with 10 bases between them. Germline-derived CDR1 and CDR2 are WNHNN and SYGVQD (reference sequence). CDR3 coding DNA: TGCGCCAGCAGTGAGTTAGGACCGGACTCTGGGGCCAACGTCCTGACTTTC. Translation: CASSELGPDSGANVLTF.

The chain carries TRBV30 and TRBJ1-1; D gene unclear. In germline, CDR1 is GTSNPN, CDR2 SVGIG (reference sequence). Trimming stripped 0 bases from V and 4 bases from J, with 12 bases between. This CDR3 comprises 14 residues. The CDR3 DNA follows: TGTGCCTGGAGTGTACCCGGCTCCGGCACTGAAGCTTTCTTT. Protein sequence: CAWSVPGSGTEAFF.

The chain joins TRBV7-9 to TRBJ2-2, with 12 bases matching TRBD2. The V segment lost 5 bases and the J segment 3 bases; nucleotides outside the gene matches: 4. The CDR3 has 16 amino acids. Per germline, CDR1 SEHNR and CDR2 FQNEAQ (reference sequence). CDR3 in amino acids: CASSPASGRDTGELFF. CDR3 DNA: TGTGCCAGCAGCCCGGCTAGCGGGAGGGACACCGGGGAGCTGTTTTTT.

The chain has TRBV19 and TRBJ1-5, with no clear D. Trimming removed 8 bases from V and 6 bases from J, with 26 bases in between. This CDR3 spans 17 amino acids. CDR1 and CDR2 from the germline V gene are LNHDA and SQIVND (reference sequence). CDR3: CASHERVLVVFRQPQHF. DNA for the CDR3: TGTGCCAGTCATGAAAGGGTATTAGTGGTTTTCCGTCAGCCCCAGCATTTT.

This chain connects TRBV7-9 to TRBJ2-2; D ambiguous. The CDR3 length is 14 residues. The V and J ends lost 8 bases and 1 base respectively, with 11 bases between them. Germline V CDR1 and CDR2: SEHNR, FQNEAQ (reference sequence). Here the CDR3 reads CASPGHQNTGELFF. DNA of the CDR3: TGTGCCAGCCCCGGCCACCAGAACACCGGGGAGCTGTTTTTT.

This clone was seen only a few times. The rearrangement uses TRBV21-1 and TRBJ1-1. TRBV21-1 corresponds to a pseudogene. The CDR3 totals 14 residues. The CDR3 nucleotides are TGTGCCAGCAGCAAAGCTCGGTTGAACACTGAAGCTTTCTTT. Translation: CASSKARLNTEAFF.

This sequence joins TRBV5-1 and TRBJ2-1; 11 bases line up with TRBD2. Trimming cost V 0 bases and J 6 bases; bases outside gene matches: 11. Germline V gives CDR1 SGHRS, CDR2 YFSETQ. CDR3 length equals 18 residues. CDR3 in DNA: TGCGCCAGCAGCTTGGGCGAACCCGGACTAGCGGGTCCCAATGAGCAGTTCTTC. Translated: CASSLGEPGLAGPNEQFF.

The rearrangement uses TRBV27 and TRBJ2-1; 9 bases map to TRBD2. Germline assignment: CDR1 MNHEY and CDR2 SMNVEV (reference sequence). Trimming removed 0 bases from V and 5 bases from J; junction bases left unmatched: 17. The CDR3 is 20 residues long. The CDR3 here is CASSLSIISAVAGVHNEQFF. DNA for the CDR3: TGTGCCAGCAGTTTATCGATAATTTCAGCGGTAGCGGGAGTCCACAATGAGCAGTTCTTC.

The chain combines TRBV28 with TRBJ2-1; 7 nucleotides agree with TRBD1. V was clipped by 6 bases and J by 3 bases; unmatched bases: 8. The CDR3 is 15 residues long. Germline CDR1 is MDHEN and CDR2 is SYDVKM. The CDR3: CASRERQGVYNEQFF. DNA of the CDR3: TGTGCCAGCAGGGAGCGACAGGGAGTCTACAATGAGCAGTTCTTC.

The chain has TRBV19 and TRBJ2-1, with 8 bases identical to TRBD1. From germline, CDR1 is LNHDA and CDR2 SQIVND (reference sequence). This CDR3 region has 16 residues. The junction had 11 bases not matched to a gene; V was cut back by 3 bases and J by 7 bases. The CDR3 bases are TGTGCCAGTAGTATCCCCGGGACAGGTTTTTGGAATGAGCAGTTCTTC. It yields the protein CASSIPGTGFWNEQFF.

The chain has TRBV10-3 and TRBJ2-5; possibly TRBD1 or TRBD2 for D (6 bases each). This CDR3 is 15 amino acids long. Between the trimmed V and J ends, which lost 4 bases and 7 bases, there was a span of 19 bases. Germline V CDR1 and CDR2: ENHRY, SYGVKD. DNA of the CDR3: TGTGCCATCAGTGTGTTAGGAGGGGGTGGAGGGACCCAGTACTTC. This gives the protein CAISVLGGGGGTQYF.

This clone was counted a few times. The CDR3 bases are TGTGCCATCAGTGATGGAGGGGGAAGTTGGAACACTGAAGCTTTCTTT. This encodes CAISDGGGSWNTEAFF. The V call is TRBV10-3, the J call TRBJ1-1; D might be TRBD1 (6 bases). Germline V gene lookup returns CDR1 ENHRY and CDR2 SYGVKD. The CDR3 covers 16 residues. With 3 bases removed from V and 1 base from J, the gap between germline ends came to 15 bases.

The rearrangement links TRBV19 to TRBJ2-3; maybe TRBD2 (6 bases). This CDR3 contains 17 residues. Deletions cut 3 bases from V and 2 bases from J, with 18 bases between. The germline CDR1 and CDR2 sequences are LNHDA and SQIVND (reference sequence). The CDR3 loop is CASSIDQGRELTDTQYF. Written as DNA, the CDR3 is TGTGCCAGTAGTATCGATCAGGGACGGGAGCTCACAGATACGCAGTATTTT.

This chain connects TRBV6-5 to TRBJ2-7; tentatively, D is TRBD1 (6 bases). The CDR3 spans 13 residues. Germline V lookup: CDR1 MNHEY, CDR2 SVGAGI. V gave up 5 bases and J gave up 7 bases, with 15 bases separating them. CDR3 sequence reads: CASSPGQFREQYV. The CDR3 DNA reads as TGTGCCAGCAGTCCCGGACAGTTCCGAGAGCAGTACGTC.

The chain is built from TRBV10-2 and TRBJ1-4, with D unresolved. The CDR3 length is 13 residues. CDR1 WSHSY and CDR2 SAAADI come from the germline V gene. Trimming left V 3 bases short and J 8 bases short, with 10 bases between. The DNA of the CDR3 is TGCGCCAGCAGTGAAGGGCTGGGAGAAAAACTGTTTTTT. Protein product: CASSEGLGEKLFF.

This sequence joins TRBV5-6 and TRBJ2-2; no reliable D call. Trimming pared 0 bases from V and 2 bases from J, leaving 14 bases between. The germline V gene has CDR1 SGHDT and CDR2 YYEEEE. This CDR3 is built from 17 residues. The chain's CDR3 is CASSLGPWEINTGELFF. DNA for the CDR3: TGTGCCAGCAGCTTGGGACCTTGGGAAATCAACACCGGGGAGCTGTTTTTT.

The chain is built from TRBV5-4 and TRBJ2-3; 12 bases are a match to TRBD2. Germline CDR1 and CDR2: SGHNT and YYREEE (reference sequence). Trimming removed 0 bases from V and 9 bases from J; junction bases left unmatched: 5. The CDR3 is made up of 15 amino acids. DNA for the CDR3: TGTGCCAGCAGCTTGGCGCTAGCGGGGGGGAGAACGCAGTATTTT. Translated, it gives CASSLALAGGRTQYF.

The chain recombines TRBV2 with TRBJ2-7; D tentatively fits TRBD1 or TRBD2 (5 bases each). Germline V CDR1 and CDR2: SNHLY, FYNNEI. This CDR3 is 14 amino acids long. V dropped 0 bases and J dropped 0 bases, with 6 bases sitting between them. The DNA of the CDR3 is TGTGCCAGCAGTGAAGCGGGACGCTCCTACGAGCAGTACGTC. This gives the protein CASSEAGRSYEQYV.